The TCR beta chain described here comes from a study of cytomegalovirus exposure and HLA in healthy donors. CDR1 is SEHNR, CDR2 FQNEAQ, per germline (reference sequence). CDR3 length: 15 amino acids. The V end was cut by 8 bases, the J end by 0 bases, with 16 bases between. Points on this clone: As yet, its antigen is unknown.

In the PCR, 60 Vbeta and 13 Jbeta primers were used. Profiled with immunoSEQ multiplex PCR; TCRdb holds only in-frame clones, not every one. The data contain 150,000 to 180,000 clones, around 79% of them singletons. Whole-study findings and limits: Later analysis demonstrated an association between a missense DCLRE1C variant and TCR beta V- and J-gene trimming.

The source of this sequence is a man aged 18 to 29 in good health and CMV-seronegative. The sequencing input was PBMCs. The chain carries TRBV7-9 and TRBJ1-1, with D uncertain. The CDR3 DNA follows: TGTGCCAGCGGCTATCGACTGACTATGAACACTGAAGCTTTCTTT. Amino acids: CASGYRLTMNTEAFF.